This TCR beta chain was obtained from a study of T cells in Graves' hyperthyroidism and ophthalmopathy. Whole-study results and caveats: The majority of expanded thyroid clonotypes above 0.001 also appeared in blood.

Per the germline V gene, CDR1 is SQVTM and CDR2 is ANQGSEA. CDR3 length: 9 residues. Amplified TCR beta CDR3 regions came from RNA transcripts. The HTBI primer set served for first-round RT-PCR of the TCR CDR3. TCRdb re-analysed the multiplex PCR reads in MiXCR, keeping a single row per CDR3 protein. The sample contains some 300,000 distinct CDR3 sequences, less than 20% of which appear only once. Duration under 3 months, a NOSPECS grade of at least 4, and a Clinical Activity Score of at least 3 characterized the ophthalmopathy patients. Together with thyroid ultrasound, orbital computed tomography, serum thyroxine and TRAb, clinical symptoms were used for diagnoses. The table lists this clonotype with a few counts. Antigen specificity is unknown.

The rearrangement links TRBV29-1 to TRBJ1-1; D not resolved. The receptor was derived from a man aged 45-60 years with Graves' ophthalmopathy. The sample comprised blood. The DNA of the CDR3 is TGCACCCAAGGCACTGAAGCTTTCTTT. Its translation: CTQGTEAFF.